This is a list of T cell receptor beta chains from one sample in a study of human T cells and chemical hapten exposure. TCRdb fed the RACE reads into MiXCR, producing one record per CDR3 protein. This sample carries more than 300,000 distinct CDR3 sequences, around 5.5% of them seen once, and the ten largest clones take over 7%. This specimen was whole blood, taken in connection with sensitization to the hapten diphenylcyclopropenone (DPC). Source of these receptors: a woman aged 18-29 years with alopecia areata. Some clones in this sample may be carry-over from other donors' samples. Both conserved end residues are part of each CDR3. Each record gives: V gene, clone size, J gene, D gene, CDR3 DNA, CDR3 protein. The D gene is left open where the match is weak. Size tells how often a clone was seen (once, few, many) or the class of an expanded clone, and some rows leave it out.

TRBV4-1	-	TRBJ1-5	TRBD1	TGCGCCAGCAGCCAACCGGGACAGCATCAGCCCCAGCATTTT	CASSQPGQHQPQHF
TRBV9	many	TRBJ2-2	-	TGTGCCAGCAGCGTAGACGGGCCGCCCGGGGAGCTGTTTTTT	CASSVDGPPGELFF
TRBV21-1	many	TRBJ1-1	-	TGTGCCAGCAGCAAAGAAGGACAGGTGAACACTGAAGCTTTCTTT	CASSKEGQVNTEAFF
TRBV28	-	TRBJ2-7	TRBD1	TGTGCCAGCAGTGGGACAGGGACGTCCTACGAGCAGTACTTC	CASSGTGTSYEQYF
TRBV6-5	many	TRBJ2-3	TRBD1	TGTGCCAGCAGTTACTCGATGCAGGGGGGCACAGATACGCAGTATTTT	CASSYSMQGGTDTQYF
TRBV10-3	-	TRBJ2-2	TRBD1	TGTGCCATCAGGGGGACAGAGGGAAACACCAGGGAGCTGTTTTTT	CAIRGTEGNTRELFF
TRBV4-1	few	TRBJ1-2	-	TGCGCCAGCAGCCAAGTTGAAGGGAATGGCTACACCTTC	CASSQVEGNGYTF
TRBV12-3/TRBV12-4	many	TRBJ1-2	TRBD1	TGTGCCAGCAGTCCTAATAGGGGGCCTACTAACTATGGCTACACCTTC	CASSPNRGPTNYGYTF
TRBV5-1	-	TRBJ1-4	TRBD1	TGCGCCAGCAGCTTTCAGGGGGCAACTAATGAAAAACTGTTTTTT	CASSFQGATNEKLFF
TRBV6-1	few	TRBJ1-1	TRBD1	TGTGCCAGCAGTTTTTGGACAGGCCCGGACACTGAAGCTTTCTTT	CASSFWTGPDTEAFF
TRBV2	few	TRBJ2-3	-	TGTGCCAGCAGCGGGACGGGGTGGCGGGATACGCAGTATTTT	CASSGTGWRDTQYF
TRBV5-4	few	TRBJ2-1	-	TGTGCCAGCAGCTTGGGGGGGGCCCACAATGAGCAGTTCTTC	CASSLGGAHNEQFF
TRBV7-6	many	TRBJ2-2	TRBD1	TGTGCCAGCAGCTCGCTTGGGCGGACAGGCTACACCGGGGAGCTGTTTTTT	CASSSLGRTGYTGELFF
TRBV28	few	TRBJ2-7	TRBD1	TGTGCCAGCAGTCCCCGGACAGGGATCTCCTACGAGCAGTACTTC	CASSPRTGISYEQYF
TRBV5-1	-	TRBJ2-5	TRBD1	TGCGCCAGCAGCTTGAAAAGGGAGACAGGGGCGGAGTCGGAGACCCAGTACTTC	CASSLKRETGAESETQYF
TRBV7-3	-	TRBJ1-6	-	TGTGCCAGCAGCCAGGACAGCGCATCACCCCTCCACTTT	CASSQDSASPLHF
TRBV18	-	TRBJ2-3	TRBD2	TGTGCCAGCTCACCACTCCCGCTAGCGGGGGGGCTTGGCACAGATACGCAGTATTTT	CASSPLPLAGGLGTDTQYF
TRBV3-1	many	TRBJ1-1	-	TGTGCCAGCAGCCTACACCCATGGCAAGCTTTCTTT	CASSLHPWQAFF
TRBV21-1	many	TRBJ1-1	-	TGTGCCAGCAGCCGGTCTGACACTGAAGCTTTCTTT	CASSRSDTEAFF
TRBV9	-	TRBJ2-6	-	TGTGCCAGCAGCGTAGCAGATTTCCCGAGGGGGGCCAACGTCCTGACTTTC	CASSVADFPRGANVLTF
TRBV2	few	TRBJ2-6	-	TGTGCCAGATTGGCTGGGGCCAACGTCCTGACTTTC	CARLAGANVLTF
TRBV7-3	many	TRBJ2-1	TRBD2	TGTGCCAGCAGTCTCTTGGGAGGGTGGGATGAGCAGTTCTTC	CASSLLGGWDEQFF
TRBV20-1	many	TRBJ2-3	-	TGCAGTGCTAGAGATCTAATAGGGGCCGATACGCAGTATTTT	CSARDLIGADTQYF
TRBV7-3	few	TRBJ2-6	-	TGTGCCAGCAGCTCACAGGATTTTCACGACGTCCTGACTTTC	CASSSQDFHDVLTF
TRBV7-2	many	TRBJ2-1	-	TGTGCCAGCAGCTCTACAGACAGTCCGGACAATGAGCAGTTCTTC	CASSSTDSPDNEQFF
TRBV7-9	many	TRBJ1-6	-	TGTGCCAGCAGCTTAGTAAGGGGGGTAAATTCACCCCTCCACTTT	CASSLVRGVNSPLHF
TRBV10-3	few	TRBJ1-2	-	TGTGCCATCAATAACAGGGACTATGGCTACACCTTC	CAINNRDYGYTF
TRBV2	few	TRBJ2-5	-	TGTGCCAGCAGTGAAGGGGAAGAGACCCAGTACTTC	CASSEGEETQYF
TRBV20-1	-	TRBJ1-4	-	TGCAGTGCTAGAGATATCAGGGTGGTGCCGGCTAATGAAAAACTGTTTTTT	CSARDIRVVPANEKLFF
TRBV29-1	many	TRBJ2-3	TRBD2	TGCAGCGTTGCGAAGCTAGCGGGTGTGGGTACAGATACGCAGTATTTT	CSVAKLAGVGTDTQYF
TRBV7-3	few	TRBJ1-4	-	TGTGCCAGCAGCTTCCCCCCCCGAGGGGTCCTTAATGAAAAACTGTTTTTT	CASSFPPRGVLNEKLFF
TRBV4-2	-	TRBJ1-1	-	TGTGCCAGCAGCCTGTCGGACACTATGAACACTGAAGCTTTCTTT	CASSLSDTMNTEAFF
TRBV19	few	TRBJ2-7	TRBD1	TGTGCCAGTAGGAGGACAGGGGTAGGGTACGAGCAGTACTTC	CASRRTGVGYEQYF
TRBV21-1	-	TRBJ1-2	-	TGTGCCAGCAGCAAAGGCGTAGGACACCATAACTATGGCTACACCTTC	CASSKGVGHHNYGYTF
TRBV27	-	TRBJ2-1	TRBD2	TGTGCCAGCAGTCCAGTAGCGGGGGCGGTCAATGAGCAGTTCTTC	CASSPVAGAVNEQFF
TRBV7-9	few	TRBJ1-1	-	TGTGCCAGCAGCTCACAGTTTACTGAAGCTTTCTTT	CASSSQFTEAFF